These 14 T cell receptor beta chains originate from one sample sequenced in a study of HIV-infected patients and healthy controls. Reverse transcription used roughly 450 ng RNA and constant-region primers for alpha and beta. Alpha and beta chain libraries were made separately by chain-specific third strand synthesis with multiplexing indices. TCRdb re-derived calls from the 5' RACE reads in MiXCR, one entry per CDR3 protein. The table records about 6,500 distinct CDR3 sequences, approximately 11% of them present only once. No cell fractionation was done, so the repertoire covers all unsorted peripheral blood T cells. This material consisted of blood, taken before antiretroviral therapy. All receptors derive from an adult with HIV infection.

This rearrangement joins TRBV6-6 to TRBJ1-1; TRBD1 agrees at 9 bases. This CDR3 has 15 amino acids. CDR1 is MNHNY, CDR2 SVGAGI, per germline (reference sequence). Trimming at V came to 6 bases and at J to 0 bases, leaving 5 bases not matched to a gene. The CDR3 loop reads CASSRDRDLNTEAFF. The CDR3 DNA reads as TGTGCCAGCAGCCGGGACAGGGATTTGAACACTGAAGCTTTCTTT.

This clonotype is labeled as medium-sized (0.01 to 0.1%). This chain uses TRBV6-1 with TRBJ1-1; D is unclear. Deletions cut 6 bases from V and 4 bases from J, with 9 bases between. The CDR3 is 12 amino acids. The germline gives CDR1 MNHNS, CDR2 SASEGT. The CDR3 spells CASRIKVTEAFF. CDR3 DNA sequence: TGTGCCAGCAGAATCAAGGTCACTGAAGCTTTCTTT.

The chain has TRBV5-6 and TRBJ2-3; 11 nucleotides match TRBD1. The germline V gene encodes CDR1 SGHDT and CDR2 YYEEEE. The junction had 8 bases not matched to a gene; V was cut back by 4 bases and J by 4 bases. This CDR3 has 16 amino acids. This CDR3 is CASSEDPGQGADTQYF. Written as DNA, the CDR3 is TGTGCCAGCAGCGAGGACCCGGGACAGGGGGCAGATACGCAGTATTTT.

This clonotype was seen only a few times. The rearrangement uses TRBV16 and TRBJ1-2, with 8 bases identical to TRBD1. The ends lost 3 bases at V and 4 bases at J; junction bases unmatched: 7. CDR1 KGHSY and CDR2 FQNENV come from the germline V gene. The CDR3 extends over 15 amino acids. The CDR3 loop is CASSHPKGTGYGYTF. The CDR3 bases are TGTGCCAGCAGCCACCCCAAAGGGACAGGCTATGGCTACACCTTC.

The rearrangement links TRBV6-6 to TRBJ1-2; D uncertain. Germline V gene data show CDR1 as MNHNY and CDR2 as SVGAGI (reference sequence). V lost 2 bases and J lost 4, with 17 bases in between. The CDR3 covers 16 residues. The CDR3 region is CASSYQISISGYGYTF. In nucleotides, the CDR3 is TGTGCCAGCAGTTACCAGATTAGCATCTCCGGCTATGGCTACACCTTC.

This clonotype came up many times. The chain links TRBV7-9 to TRBJ2-3; 11 nucleotides match TRBD2. The junction had 5 bases not matched to a gene; V was cut back by 5 bases and J by 1 base. This CDR3 spans 16 amino acids. From germline, CDR1 is SEHNR and CDR2 FQNEAQ (reference sequence). This CDR3 is CASSATSGGRTDTQYF. The CDR3 coding sequence is TGTGCCAGCAGCGCCACTAGCGGGGGTCGCACAGATACGCAGTATTTT.

This clonotype was seen repeatedly, ten times or more. The chain combines TRBV7-9 with TRBJ2-1; D is undetermined. Germline V CDR1 and CDR2: SEHNR, FQNEAQ (reference sequence). V was clipped by 7 bases and J by 1 base, with 8 bases between them. The CDR3 length is 13 residues. The CDR3 spells CASTGGSYNEQFF. CDR3 nucleotide sequence: TGTGCCAGCACGGGCGGTTCCTACAATGAGCAGTTCTTC.

This clonotype was detected many times. This chain uses TRBV25-1 with TRBJ1-6; 10 bases are a match to TRBD1. This CDR3 region has 16 residues. In germline, CDR1 is MGHDK, CDR2 SYGVNS. J was trimmed by 8 bases and V by 6 bases; bases with no gene match: 10. The CDR3 sequence is CASRFTGTGDYSPLHF. Here the CDR3 DNA reads TGTGCCAGCAGATTTACCGGGACAGGGGATTATTCACCCCTCCACTTT.

The chain uses TRBV6-5 and TRBJ2-2; D might be TRBD2 (7 bases). CDR1 is MNHEY and CDR2 is SVGAGI in the germline V gene. The CDR3 length is 15 residues. The ends were cut back, 5 bases at V and 7 bases at J, with 17 bases in the middle. This CDR3 is CASSPRRGGGGELFF. CDR3 bases: TGTGCCAGCAGTCCCCGAAGGGGGGGCGGCGGGGAGCTGTTTTTT.

This clonotype is judged medium-sized. This chain connects TRBV7-9 to TRBJ1-5; D remains unclear. The germline CDR1 and CDR2 sequences are SEHNR and FQNEAQ (reference sequence). This CDR3 has 15 amino acids. V was pared by 1 base and J by 2 bases, with 9 bases between. The CDR3 sequence is CASSLEGGGNQPQHF. As DNA, the CDR3 is TGTGCCAGCAGCTTAGAAGGAGGTGGCAATCAGCCCCAGCATTTT.

By sample fraction, this clonotype is medium-sized. This chain links TRBV3-1 with TRBJ1-5; TRBD1 matches at 7 bases. The ends lost 4 bases at V and 5 bases at J; junction bases unmatched: 5. The CDR3 is 14 residues long. Germline values: CDR1 LGHDT, CDR2 YNNKEL (reference sequence). The CDR3: CASSPGQPYQPQHF. The CDR3 DNA reads as TGTGCCAGCAGCCCGGGACAGCCTTATCAGCCCCAGCATTTT.

This clonotype has a count of ten or more. The rearrangement joins TRBV20-1 to TRBJ2-1, with TRBD2 matching 8 bases. V trimming: 6 bases; J trimming: 6 bases; junction bases outside the gene matches: 19. Germline CDR1 and CDR2: DFQATT and SNEGSKA (reference sequence). The CDR3 runs to 17 residues. CDR3 DNA sequence: TGCAGTGCCAACGCACTTGCTTTGCGGGAGGTTATCAATGAGCAGTTCTTC. Translated: CSANALALREVINEQFF.

This clonotype was detected many times. The rearrangement joins TRBV20-1 to TRBJ2-3, with D possibly TRBD2 on 6 matching bases. Per germline, CDR1 DFQATT and CDR2 SNEGSKA (reference sequence). This CDR3 comprises 14 residues. The V and J ends lost 6 bases and 2 bases respectively, with 15 bases between them. CDR3 DNA sequence: TGCAGTGCCGGAGGGGCGGGGCACACAGATACGCAGTATTTT. As protein: CSAGGAGHTDTQYF.

This clonotype has ten or more counts. The chain has TRBV28 and TRBJ2-5; D might be TRBD1 or TRBD2, each matching 5 bases. The germline CDR1 and CDR2 sequences are MDHEN and SYDVKM. This CDR3 region has 13 residues. V was clipped by 5 bases and J by 5 bases, with 12 bases between them. The CDR3 protein is CASSGWDGETQYF. The CDR3 DNA reads TGTGCCAGCAGTGGTTGGGACGGCGAGACCCAGTACTTC.